The 7 T cell receptor beta chains below all came from one sample that was sequenced in a study of response to subunit inactivated influenza vaccine. MiXCR, applied by TCRdb to the RT-PCR reads, yields one record per CDR3 protein. The top ten clones hold roughly a tenth of a sample with 650,000 to 800,000 distinct CDR3 sequences, under 20% of them seen once. This specimen was PBMCs from blood, taken roughly 5 days after vaccination. All receptors derive from a man aged 45-60 years who received an inactivated influenza vaccine.

This clonotype came up a few times. The rearrangement uses TRBV7-2 and TRBJ2-5, with D possibly TRBD2 on 6 matching bases. Per the germline V gene, CDR1 is SGHTA and CDR2 is FQGNSA. V shed 5 bases and J shed 5 bases, with 15 bases lying between them. The CDR3 runs 14 residues. The CDR3: CASSRSGPGETQYF. The CDR3 DNA is TGTGCCAGCAGCCGGAGCGGGCCCGGCGAGACCCAGTACTTC.

This clonotype has only a few counts. This sequence joins TRBV24-1 and TRBJ1-5; D unclear. V lost 4 bases, J lost 7 bases, and 7 bases lay in between. Per germline, CDR1 KGHDR and CDR2 SFDVKD. The CDR3 is 12 amino acids. CDR3 DNA: TGTGCCACCAGTGACCTGGGCCAGCCCCAGCATTTT. It encodes CATSDLGQPQHF.

This clonotype was recorded many times. V is TRBV7-8 and J is TRBJ2-3; no clear D. V was shortened by 2 bases and J by 0 bases, with 12 bases between the two germline ends. CDR3 length equals 16 residues. Germline lookup yields CDR1 SGHVS and CDR2 FQNEAQ. CDR3 DNA sequence: TGTGCCAGCAGCTTAAGCGAGTCTACTAGCACAGATACGCAGTATTTT. It is translated as CASSLSESTSTDTQYF.

Only a few counts were recorded for this clonotype. The genes are TRBV7-2 and TRBJ1-2, with TRBD1 as a possible D gene (5 bases). The CDR3 has 14 amino acids. The germline V gene has CDR1 SGHTA and CDR2 FQGNSA. Trimming pared 4 bases from V and 5 bases from J, leaving 14 bases between. The CDR3 loop reads CASSSNQGRYGYTF. CDR3 sequence (DNA): TGTGCCAGCAGCTCCAATCAGGGAAGATATGGCTACACCTTC. Looking up the rest from reference TRBV7-2 and TRBJ1-2 gives the full variable domain: GAGVSQSPSNKVTEKGKDVELRCDPISGHTALYWYRQSLGQGLEFLIYFQGNSAPDKSGLPSDRFSAERTGGSVSTLTIQRTQQEDSAVYLCASSSNQGRYGYTFGSGTRLTVV.

This clonotype was counted between two and nine times. The V and J genes are TRBV6-5 and TRBJ2-2, with 9 nucleotides matching TRBD2. Unmatched junction bases numbered 3, after V lost 3 bases and J lost 7 bases. The CDR3 has 14 amino acids. CDR1 MNHEY and CDR2 SVGAGI come from the germline V gene. The CDR3 reads CASSYRAGGGELFF. DNA of the CDR3: TGTGCCAGCAGTTATAGAGCGGGGGGCGGGGAGCTGTTTTTT.

The J gene is TRBJ2-7, the V gene TRBV20-1; possible D gene TRBD1, 6 bases. The CDR3 totals 14 residues. The V end was cut by 3 bases, the J end by 4 bases, with 16 bases between. Per the germline V gene, CDR1 is DFQATT and CDR2 is SNEGSKA (reference sequence). The CDR3 is CSARKTGFPYEQYF. The CDR3 DNA sequence: TGCAGTGCTAGGAAAACAGGGTTCCCTTACGAGCAGTACTTC.

Only a few counts were recorded for this clonotype. The chain has TRBV12-3 or TRBV12-4 and TRBJ2-4; TRBD2 is a possible D gene (6 bases). V was pared by 3 bases and J by 0 bases, with 12 bases between. The CDR3 runs to 16 residues. DNA for the CDR3: TGTGCCAGCAGTTTCACCGGGGGAATAGCCAAAAACATTCAGTACTTC. Translated, it gives CASSFTGGIAKNIQYF.